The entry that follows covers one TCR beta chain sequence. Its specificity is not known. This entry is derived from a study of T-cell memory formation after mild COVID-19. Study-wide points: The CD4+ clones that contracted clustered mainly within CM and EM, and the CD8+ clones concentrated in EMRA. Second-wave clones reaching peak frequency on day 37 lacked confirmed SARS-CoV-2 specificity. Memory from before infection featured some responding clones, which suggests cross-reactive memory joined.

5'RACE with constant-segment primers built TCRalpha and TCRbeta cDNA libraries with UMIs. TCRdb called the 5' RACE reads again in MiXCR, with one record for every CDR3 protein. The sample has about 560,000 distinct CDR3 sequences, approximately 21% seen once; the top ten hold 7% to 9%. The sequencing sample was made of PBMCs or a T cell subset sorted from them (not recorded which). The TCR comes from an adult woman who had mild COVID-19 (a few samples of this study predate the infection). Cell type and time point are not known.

Here the CDR3 reads CASSLRGTGTDTQYF. CDR3 in DNA: TGTGCCAGCAGCTTACGAGGCACAGGCACAGATACGCAGTATTTT. The rearrangement uses TRBV7-9 and TRBJ2-3; D unclear. Per germline, CDR1 SEHNR and CDR2 FQNEAQ (reference sequence). CDR3 size: 15 residues. The V end was cut by 2 bases, the J end by 1 base, with 10 bases between.